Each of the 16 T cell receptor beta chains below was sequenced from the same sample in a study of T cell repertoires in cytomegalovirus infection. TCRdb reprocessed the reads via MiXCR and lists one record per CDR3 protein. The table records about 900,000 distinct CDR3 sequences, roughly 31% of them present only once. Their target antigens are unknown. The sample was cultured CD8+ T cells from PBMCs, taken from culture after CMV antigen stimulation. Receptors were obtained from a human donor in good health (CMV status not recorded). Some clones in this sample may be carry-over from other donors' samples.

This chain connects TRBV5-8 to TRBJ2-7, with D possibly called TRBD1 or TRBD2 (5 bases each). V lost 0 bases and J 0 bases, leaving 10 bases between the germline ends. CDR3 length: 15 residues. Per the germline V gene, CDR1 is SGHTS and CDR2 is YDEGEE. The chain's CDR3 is CASSLEGRASYEQYF. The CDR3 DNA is TGTGCCAGCAGCTTGGAGGGACGGGCCTCCTACGAGCAGTACTTC. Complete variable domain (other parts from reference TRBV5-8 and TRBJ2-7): EAGVTQSPTHLIKTRGQQATLRCSPISGHTSVYWYQQALGLGLQFLLWYDEGEERNRGNFPPRFSGRQFPNYSSELNVNALELEDSALYLCASSLEGRASYEQYFGPGTRLTVT.

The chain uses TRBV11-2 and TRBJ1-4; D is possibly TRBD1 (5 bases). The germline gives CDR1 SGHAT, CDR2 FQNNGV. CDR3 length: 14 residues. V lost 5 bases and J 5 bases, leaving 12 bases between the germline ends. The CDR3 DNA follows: TGTGCCAGCAGCCCCTGGGGGAGGAATGAAAAACTGTTTTTT. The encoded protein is CASSPWGRNEKLFF.

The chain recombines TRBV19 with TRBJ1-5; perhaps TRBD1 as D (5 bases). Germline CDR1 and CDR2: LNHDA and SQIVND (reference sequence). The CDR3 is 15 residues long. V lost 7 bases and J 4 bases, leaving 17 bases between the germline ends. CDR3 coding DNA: TGTGCCAGTACCCCGGGAGGGGAGGTAAATCAGCCCCAGCATTTT. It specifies CASTPGGEVNQPQHF. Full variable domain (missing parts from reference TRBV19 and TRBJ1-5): DGGITQSPKYLFRKEGQNVTLSCEQNLNHDAMYWYRQDPGQGLRLIYYSQIVNDFQKGDIAEGYSVSREKKESFPLTVTSAQKNPTAFYLCASTPGGEVNQPQHFGDGTRLSIL.

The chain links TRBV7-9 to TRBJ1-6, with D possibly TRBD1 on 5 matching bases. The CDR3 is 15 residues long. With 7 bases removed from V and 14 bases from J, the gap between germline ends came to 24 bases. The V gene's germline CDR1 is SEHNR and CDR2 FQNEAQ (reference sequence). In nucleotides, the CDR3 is TGTGCCAGCACCTCGGGGCAGGGAACAATCGGAGCCCTCCACTTT. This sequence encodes CASTSGQGTIGALHF.

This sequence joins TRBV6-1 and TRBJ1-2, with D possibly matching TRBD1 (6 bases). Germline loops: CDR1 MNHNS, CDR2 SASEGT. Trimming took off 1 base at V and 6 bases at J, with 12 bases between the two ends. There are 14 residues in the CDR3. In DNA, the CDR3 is TGTGCCAGCAGTGAAGGATGGGGGGCGGATGGCTACACCTTC. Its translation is CASSEGWGADGYTF.

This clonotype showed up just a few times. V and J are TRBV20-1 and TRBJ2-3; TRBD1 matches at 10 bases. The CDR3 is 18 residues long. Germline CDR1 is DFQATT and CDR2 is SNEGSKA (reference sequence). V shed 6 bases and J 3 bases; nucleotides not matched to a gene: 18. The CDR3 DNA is TGCAGTGCGGCGGGACAGGGGCCCGGGGGGGTGTGGACAGATACGCAGTATTTT. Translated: CSAAGQGPGGVWTDTQYF.

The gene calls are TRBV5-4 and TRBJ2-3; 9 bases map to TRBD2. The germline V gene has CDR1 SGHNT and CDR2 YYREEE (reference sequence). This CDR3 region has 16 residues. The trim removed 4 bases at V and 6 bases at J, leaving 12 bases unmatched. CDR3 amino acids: CASSPPPSGVPDTQYF. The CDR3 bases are TGTGCCAGCAGCCCCCCCCCTAGCGGGGTGCCGGATACGCAGTATTTT.

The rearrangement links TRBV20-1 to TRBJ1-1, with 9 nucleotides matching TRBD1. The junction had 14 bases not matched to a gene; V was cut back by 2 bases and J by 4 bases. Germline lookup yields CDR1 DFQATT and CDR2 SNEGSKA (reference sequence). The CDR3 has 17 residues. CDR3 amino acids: CSARKVDRGKGSTEAFF. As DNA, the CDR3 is TGCAGTGCTAGAAAAGTGGACAGGGGCAAAGGAAGCACTGAAGCTTTCTTT.

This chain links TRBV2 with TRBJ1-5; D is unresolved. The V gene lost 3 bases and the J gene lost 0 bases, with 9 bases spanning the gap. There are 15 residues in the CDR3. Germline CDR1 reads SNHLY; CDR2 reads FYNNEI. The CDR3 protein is CASSEGFYSNQPQHF. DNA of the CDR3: TGTGCCAGCAGTGAGGGGTTTTATAGCAATCAGCCCCAGCATTTT.

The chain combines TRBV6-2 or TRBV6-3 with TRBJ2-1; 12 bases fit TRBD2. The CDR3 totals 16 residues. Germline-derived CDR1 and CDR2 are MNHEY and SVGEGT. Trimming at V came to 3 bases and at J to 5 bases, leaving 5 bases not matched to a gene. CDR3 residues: CASSYLAGGGNNEQFF. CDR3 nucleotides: TGTGCCAGCAGTTATCTAGCGGGGGGGGGCAACAATGAGCAGTTCTTC.

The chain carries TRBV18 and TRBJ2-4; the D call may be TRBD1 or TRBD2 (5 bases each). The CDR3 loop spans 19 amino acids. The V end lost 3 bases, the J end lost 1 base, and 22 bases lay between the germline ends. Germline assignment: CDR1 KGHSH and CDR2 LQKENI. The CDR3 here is CASSPGHEGLFLAKNIQYF. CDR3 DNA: TGTGCCAGCTCACCTGGCCATGAGGGGTTATTCCTGGCCAAAAACATTCAGTACTTC.

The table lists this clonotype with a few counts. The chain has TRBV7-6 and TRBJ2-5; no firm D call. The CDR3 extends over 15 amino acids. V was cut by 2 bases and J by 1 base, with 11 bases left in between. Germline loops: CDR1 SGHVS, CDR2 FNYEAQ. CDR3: CASSLRSPTQETQYF. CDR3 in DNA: TGTGCCAGCAGCTTAAGGTCACCCACCCAAGAGACCCAGTACTTC. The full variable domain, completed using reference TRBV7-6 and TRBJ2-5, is GAGVSQSPRYKVTKRGQDVALRCDPISGHVSLYWYRQALGQGPEFLTYFNYEAQQDKSGLPNDRFSAERPEGSISTLTIQRTEQRDSAMYRCASSLRSPTQETQYFGPGTRLLVL.

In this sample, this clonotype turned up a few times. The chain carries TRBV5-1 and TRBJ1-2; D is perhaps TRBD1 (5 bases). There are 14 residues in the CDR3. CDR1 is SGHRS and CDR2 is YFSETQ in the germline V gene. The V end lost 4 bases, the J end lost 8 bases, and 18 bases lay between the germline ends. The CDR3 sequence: CASSPGTQTEGYTF. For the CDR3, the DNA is TGCGCCAGCAGCCCCGGGACTCAAACGGAAGGCTACACCTTC.

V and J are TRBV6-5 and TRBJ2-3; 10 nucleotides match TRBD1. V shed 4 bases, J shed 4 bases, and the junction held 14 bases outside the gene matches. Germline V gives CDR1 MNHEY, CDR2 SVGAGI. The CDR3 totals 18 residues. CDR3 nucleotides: TGTGCCAGCAGTTCGCCGCCGAATAGGGACAGGGGTCCAGATACGCAGTATTTT. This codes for CASSSPPNRDRGPDTQYF.

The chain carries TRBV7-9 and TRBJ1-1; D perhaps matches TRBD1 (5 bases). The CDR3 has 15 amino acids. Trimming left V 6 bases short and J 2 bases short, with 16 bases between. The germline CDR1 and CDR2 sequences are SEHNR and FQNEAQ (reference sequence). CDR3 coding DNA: TGTGCCAGCAGTGCAGTCGGGGCAGAAAACACTGAAGCTTTCTTT. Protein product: CASSAVGAENTEAFF.

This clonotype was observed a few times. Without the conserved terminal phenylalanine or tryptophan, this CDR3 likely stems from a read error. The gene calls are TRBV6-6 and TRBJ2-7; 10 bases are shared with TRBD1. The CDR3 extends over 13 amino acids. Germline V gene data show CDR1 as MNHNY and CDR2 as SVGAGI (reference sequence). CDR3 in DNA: TGTGCGGACCCGGGACAGGGGCACTACGAGCAGTACCTC. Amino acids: CADPGQGHYEQYL.